The present entry profiles one TCR beta chain with its context. What this receptor recognizes is not known. No base quality information exists; no much larger clone differs at one position. The data are from a study of blood T cell repertoires in COVID-19 (dated by TCRdb to about 2020). Study-level background: Collaborator samples came from the United States, Italy and Spain and covered acute and convalescent phases of COVID-19. The prospective study material was composed of cDNA or gDNA derived from T cells, B-cell-depleted T cells, or PBMCs. HLA class I and class II types, where available, came from metadata supplied by the sample provider rather than from assay-based typing. Samples came from the ongoing ImmuneRACE study (first 160 participants) plus 1,254 subjects from 6 global collaborators. Subjects who had been exposed to COVID-19, were actively infected with it, or had recovered from it provided the deeply sampled blood TCRbeta repertoires that made up the dataset. The repertoires were released in a freely available public database intended as a resource for research on the immune response to SARS-CoV-2. A de-identified subject ID, COVID-19 status, age in years and sex were almost always included in the sample metadata.

TCRbeta CDR3 regions were amplified from genomic DNA using the immunoSEQ Assay, a bias-controlled multiplex PCR. Regarding the original processing steps: The number of nucleated cells in each sample was estimated by amplification of reference gene primers within the assay. To quantify the absolute abundance of each unique TCRbeta CDR3 rearrangement, sequence reads were collapsed and filtered. For each sample, productive Simpson clonality was calculated by taking the square root of Simpson's diversity index across productive rearrangements. TCRdb provides this immuneACCESS table in a form limited to in-frame rearrangements. Some clones are lacking; in checked studies, under half of them reflect an unresolved V gene, and why the rest are absent is not known. V, J and clone size derive from that table, while D and trimming were established from the DNA sequence. This sample lists some 60,000 clones; roughly four fifths were detected once. About 8.8% of the sample goes to the ten largest clones.

At one collaborating source in Seattle, patients were enrolled during active infection and were followed longitudinally through the course of disease. Whole blood was collected in K2EDTA tubes by collaborating institutions according to the institutions' own protocols. For TCRbeta analysis, collaborators shipped samples as frozen whole blood, isolated PBMCs, or DNA extracted from either of those sample types. General findings and caveats noted by the study authors: Clinical and demographic metadata were provided uncurated, with the amount varying by source and participant.

For CDR1 and CDR2, the germline V gene (reference sequence) lists LNHDA and SQIVND. The cysteine opens and the phenylalanine closes a CDR3 of 14 amino acids. This entry keeps only the CDR3 DNA: 42 bases, framed from base 1. The germline V and J ends show losses of 3 bases and 4 bases respectively, and no gene match explains 6 bases of the junction. The clonotype originates from a man aged 80 or over with COVID-19, enrolled during active disease. The specimen was peripheral blood. This chain is built from TRBV19 and TRBJ2-7, and 7 bases in between align with TRBD2. The DNA sequence follows: TGTGCCAGTAGTATCGGGGGGATGGCATACGAGCAGTACTTC. This is translated as CASSIGGMAYEQYF.